The clone carrying this T cell receptor beta chain was seen a single time. The entry originates in a study of blood T cell repertoires in COVID-19. Study-level background: T cells, B-cell-depleted T cells, or PBMCs supplied cDNA or gDNA.

The CDR3 covers 15 residues. Trimming took 3 bases from V and 4 from J, leaving 15 bases between them. Looked up from germline, CDR1 is MNHNS and CDR2 is SASEGT. Per the original data handling: Counts of nucleated cells, estimated from reference gene primer amplification, were obtained. Clones were read by immunoSEQ multiplex PCR, and TCRdb kept only the in-frame ones, dropping some. V and J calls and clone size are given by that table; D and trimming were obtained from the DNA. The sample has about 290,000 clones, just under 90% seen once. Seattle's cohort entered during active infection and was followed longitudinally.

The sequencing sample was made of peripheral blood. This receptor was taken from a woman aged 25 to 39 with COVID-19, enrolled during active disease. The chain is built from TRBV6-1 and TRBJ1-2, with a tentative D call TRBD1 (6 bases). The CDR3 loop reads CASSEAGEFRYGYTF. CDR3 bases: TGTGCCAGCAGTGAGGCAGGGGAGTTCCGCTATGGCTACACCTTC.